Below, 7 T cell receptor beta chains from the same sample are listed, as sequenced in a study of T cell changes during pregnancy in multiple sclerosis. Using immunoSEQ multiplex PCR, the repertoire was profiled, and TCRdb retains in-frame clones only, with some absent. The sample holds fewer than 45,000 clones, 80% to 90% seen once. The material was CD4+ T cells from peripheral blood mononuclear cells, obtained in the first trimester of pregnancy. The origin of the receptors is a female donor with multiple sclerosis, enrolled in a pregnancy study.

The J gene is TRBJ2-1, the V gene TRBV6-5; TRBD2 aligns across 8 bases. Germline-derived CDR1 and CDR2 are MNHEY and SVGAGI. The V gene end was trimmed by 4 bases and the J gene end by 5 bases; junction bases not matched to a gene: 4. The CDR3 consists of 14 residues. The CDR3 is CASSSGLDDNEQFF. In DNA form, the CDR3 reads TGTGCCAGCAGTTCGGGACTAGATGACAATGAGCAGTTCTTC.

In the case of this clone: This specimen includes other DNA sequences encoding the same CDR3. The chain couples TRBV6-5 to TRBJ1-2; 7 positions agree with TRBD1. This CDR3 has 14 amino acids. The V segment lost 0 bases and the J segment 7 bases; nucleotides outside the gene matches: 5. Germline V gives CDR1 MNHEY, CDR2 SVGAGI. CDR3 sequence (DNA): TGTGCCAGCAGTTACTCGAGAGGGGGCGGTGGCTACACCTTC. Translating gives CASSYSRGGGGYTF.

Remarks on this clone: Germline and junction disagree at one end, which may indicate a read error. This chain links TRBV25-1 with TRBJ2-2; 8 bases fit TRBD1. The V gene's germline CDR1 is MGHDK and CDR2 SYGVNS. The CDR3 is 16 residues long. The CDR3, as DNA: TGTGCCAGCAGAGAATGGACAGGGACATCGACCGGGGAGCTGTTTTTT. Translated: CASREWTGTSTGELFF. The variable domain in full, with the rest retrieved from reference TRBV25-1 and TRBJ2-2, is EADIYQTPRYLVIGTGKKITLECSQTMGHDKMYWYQQDPGMELHLIHYSYGVNSTEKGDLSSESTVSRIRTEHFPLTLESARPSHTSQYLCASREWTGTSTGELFFGEGSRLTVL.

The chain recombines TRBV30 with TRBJ1-3; a possible D gene is TRBD1 (6 bases). The CDR3 is made up of 15 amino acids. Germline lookup yields CDR1 GTSNPN and CDR2 SVGIG (reference sequence). The V end lost 1 base, the J end lost 4 bases, and 14 bases lay between the germline ends. As DNA, the CDR3 is TGTGCCTGGAGTGATTACAGGGTCCCAGGAAACACCATATATTTT. Its protein is CAWSDYRVPGNTIYF. The complete variable domain, with remaining parts taken from reference TRBV30 and TRBJ1-3, reads SQTIHQWPATLVQPVGSPLSLECTVEGTSNPNLYWYRQAAGRGLQLLFYSVGIGQISSEVPQNLSASRPQDRQFILSSKKLLLSDSGFYLCAWSDYRVPGNTIYFGEGSWLTVV.

V usage is TRBV6-1 and J usage is TRBJ2-7, with D possibly being TRBD2 (7 bases). In germline, CDR1 is MNHNS, CDR2 SASEGT. The CDR3 sequence is 15 residues long. Trimming cost V 10 bases and J 0 bases, with 19 bases left between them. The CDR3 sequence: CATRGGDAPSYEQYF. In DNA form, the CDR3 reads TGTGCCACCCGAGGGGGGGATGCACCCTCCTACGAGCAGTACTTC.

The chain carries TRBV2 and TRBJ2-2, with 7 bases identical to TRBD1. Germline V CDR1 and CDR2: SNHLY, FYNNEI. CDR3 length: 14 amino acids. Unmatched junction bases numbered 11, after V lost 8 bases and J lost 8 bases. CDR3 in amino acids: CASSVGRGLGELFF. The DNA for the CDR3 is TGTGCCAGCTCAGTGGGCAGGGGGTTGGGGGAGCTGTTTTTT.

V usage is TRBV30 and J usage is TRBJ2-5; D not certain. Trimming stripped 1 base from V and 4 bases from J, with 7 bases between. This CDR3 comprises 12 residues. CDR1 and CDR2 from the germline V gene are GTSNPN and SVGIG (reference sequence). The CDR3 DNA sequence: TGTGCCTGGAGTGGATCGGTAGAGACCCAGTACTTC. Amino acid sequence: CAWSGSVETQYF.